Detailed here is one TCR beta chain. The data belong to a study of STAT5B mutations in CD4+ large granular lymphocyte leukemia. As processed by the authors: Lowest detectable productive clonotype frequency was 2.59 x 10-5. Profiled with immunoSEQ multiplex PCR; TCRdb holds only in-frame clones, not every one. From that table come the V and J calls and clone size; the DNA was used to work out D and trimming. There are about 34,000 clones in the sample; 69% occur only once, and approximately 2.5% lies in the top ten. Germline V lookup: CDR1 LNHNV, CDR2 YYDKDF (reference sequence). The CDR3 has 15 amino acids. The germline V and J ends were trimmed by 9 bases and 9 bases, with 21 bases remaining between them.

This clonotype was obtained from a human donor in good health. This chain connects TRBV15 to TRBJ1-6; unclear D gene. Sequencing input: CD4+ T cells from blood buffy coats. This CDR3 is CATTPGAASRSPLHF. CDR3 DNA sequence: TGTGCCACTACGCCGGGCGCGGCCTCGCGTTCACCCCTCCACTTT.